This is a list of T cell receptor beta chains from one sample in a study of T-cell reconstitution after alpha-beta-depleted transplantation in children. TCRdb itself ran the PCR reads through MiXCR, one entry per CDR3 protein. The sample yields about 410,000 distinct CDR3 sequences, roughly 22% seen once. The starting material was PBMCs from the stem cell graft donor, obtained from the stem cell graft. The receptor source for this set is a human donor who donated a stem cell graft to a child with acute myeloid leukemia. CDR3s include the opening cysteine and the closing phenylalanine or tryptophan.

v_gene: TRBV20-1
j_gene: TRBJ2-1
CDR3aa: CSAMALAGGSDEQFF

v_gene: TRBV19
j_gene: TRBJ2-7
CDR3aa: CASSRYGTGSSYEQYF

v_gene: TRBV20-1
j_gene: TRBJ2-5
CDR3aa: CSARMGTGMGETQYF

v_gene: TRBV29-1
j_gene: TRBJ2-1
CDR3aa: CSGISGSNNEQFF

v_gene: TRBV5-1
j_gene: TRBJ1-1
CDR3aa: CASSLEGYEAFF

v_gene: TRBV28
j_gene: TRBJ1-1
CDR3aa: CASSLWTAKNTEAFF

v_gene: TRBV12-3/TRBV12-4
j_gene: TRBJ2-1
CDR3aa: CASSLTSGTNEQFF

v_gene: TRBV11-1
j_gene: TRBJ2-5
CDR3aa: CASSPAMGMVAGMIETQYF

v_gene: TRBV5-1
j_gene: TRBJ2-5
CDR3aa: CASSLSWGETQYF

v_gene: TRBV3-1
j_gene: TRBJ2-7
CDR3aa: CASRTGTGSYEQYF

v_gene: TRBV28
j_gene: TRBJ2-7
CDR3aa: CTSSAIRYEQYF

v_gene: TRBV29-1
j_gene: TRBJ2-3
CDR3aa: CSVAGQYKDTQYF

v_gene: TRBV29-1
j_gene: TRBJ2-5
CDR3aa: CSVEELAAGGESQYF

v_gene: TRBV12-3/TRBV12-4
j_gene: TRBJ2-4
CDR3aa: CASSFWGRTEKNIQYF

v_gene: TRBV4-1
j_gene: TRBJ1-2
CDR3aa: CASSQDPGKGRGYTF

v_gene: TRBV28
j_gene: TRBJ1-2
CDR3aa: CASSLLARGSSGYTF

v_gene: TRBV12-3/TRBV12-4
j_gene: TRBJ2-1
CDR3aa: CASSLAAGGLKYNEQFF

v_gene: TRBV7-6
j_gene: TRBJ1-1
CDR3aa: CASSLNQGVGTEAFF

v_gene: TRBV10-2
j_gene: TRBJ2-7
CDR3aa: CASSDAVSGGPSSYEQYF

v_gene: TRBV20-1
j_gene: TRBJ2-1
CDR3aa: CSASAGTANEQFF

v_gene: TRBV5-1
j_gene: TRBJ1-5
CDR3aa: CASSLVPETGQPQHF

v_gene: TRBV12-3/TRBV12-4
j_gene: TRBJ2-7
CDR3aa: CASSSQDSGYEQYF

v_gene: TRBV9
j_gene: TRBJ2-1
CDR3aa: CASSAHRDPYYNEQFF

v_gene: TRBV20-1
j_gene: TRBJ2-7
CDR3aa: CSAVGQGPYEQYF

v_gene: TRBV6-1
j_gene: TRBJ2-2
CDR3aa: CASRKQGATTTGELFF

v_gene: TRBV9
j_gene: TRBJ2-1
CDR3aa: CASSVTRYNEQFF

v_gene: TRBV29-1
j_gene: TRBJ1-1
CDR3aa: CSVEVAGKNTEAFF

v_gene: TRBV20-1
j_gene: TRBJ2-3
CDR3aa: CSARLAGGPSDTQYF

v_gene: TRBV29-1
j_gene: TRBJ2-7
CDR3aa: CSALSGSSYEQYF

v_gene: TRBV10-3
j_gene: TRBJ2-1
CDR3aa: CAIISGALAGNNEQFF

v_gene: TRBV2
j_gene: TRBJ2-1
CDR3aa: CASISEGGRAVNEQFF

v_gene: TRBV28
j_gene: TRBJ2-7
CDR3aa: CASSVLGQAHEQYF

v_gene: TRBV6-5
j_gene: TRBJ2-7
CDR3aa: CASSYGRNYEQYF

v_gene: TRBV7-8
j_gene: TRBJ2-7
CDR3aa: CASSLEYGPYEQYF

v_gene: TRBV5-1
j_gene: TRBJ2-7
CDR3aa: CASSPPLAGRYEQYF

v_gene: TRBV12-3/TRBV12-4
j_gene: TRBJ1-2
CDR3aa: CASSRRGTGVYGYTF

v_gene: TRBV24-1
j_gene: TRBJ2-1
CDR3aa: CATSAGGYSSYNEQFF

v_gene: TRBV28
j_gene: TRBJ2-1
CDR3aa: CASSSPGVTLHNEQFF

v_gene: TRBV4-2
j_gene: TRBJ2-1
CDR3aa: CASSQDRSADEQFF

v_gene: TRBV12-3/TRBV12-4
j_gene: TRBJ2-1
CDR3aa: CASSLREGHEQFF